The entry that follows covers one T cell receptor beta chain sequence. This clonotype appeared a few times. It has no known antigen specificity. Qualities for individual bases were not recorded, and no much larger clone is one base off. This entry comes from a study of human T cells and chemical hapten exposure (dated by TCRdb to about 2021). At the level of the whole study: For sensitization, 2% DPC in acetone was applied to a roughly 2 cm by roughly 2 cm area of upper inner arm skin. Alopecia areata with under or over 50% scalp involvement, alopecia totalis and alopecia universalis were represented in the patient cohort, which was mostly female. Patient blood was sampled pre-sensitization (week 0) and at 2, 6 and about 24 weeks after DPC sensitization. Patch testing on the upper back used Finn chambers containing 0.01% DPC, with scoring done after 6 days according to International Contact Dermatitis Research Group standards. About 27 alopecia patients gave blood for TCR sequencing at one to four time points (pre-sensitization, 2, 6 and 24 weeks). Peripheral blood TCR repertoire changes were tracked in vivo in alopecia patients during primary and secondary sensitization to the hapten diphenylcyclopropenone (DPC). Weekly therapeutic DPC doses were additionally applied to the scalp of patients throughout the approximately 25-week study period. Libraries were pooled for sequencing, and per-sample TCR yields varied mainly because of small differences in library volumes within the pool.

Reading the label with the study, this specimen's time point is: pre-sensitization, week 0. The treatment or condition label, read with the paper, signifies: therapeutic diphenylcyclopropenone sensitization with weekly scalp DPC. Blood at each patch-test visit was drawn before the patch test was applied. Eligible patients were aged 18 to 70, diagnosed with alopecia, deemed suitable for DPC therapy, and excluded if pregnant. Total RNA was extracted from unfractionated whole blood collected in Tempus Blood RNA tubes. Libraries were constructed by RACE. Instrument used: NextSeq 500. During library preparation, unique molecular identifiers were attached to individual cDNA molecules so that TCRs could be counted quantitatively and reproducibly. Each blood RNA sample was used to sequence both TCR alpha and TCR beta chains. The published analysis was carried out like this. Samples had a median of roughly 98,000 TCRs, with a range from roughly 23,224 to 700,000. V, J and CDR3 annotation of the TCR reads was carried out using the Decombinator software suite. For the PS versus PT1 abundance plots, all samples were subsampled to the same number of TCRs (28,000). TCRs were defined as expanded if absent before sensitization and observed at least eight times at the 2-week time point. TCRdb itself trimmed the public reads at Q25 with fastp, ran MiXCR and retained productive beta chains. Rows are combined by CDR3 protein, so each entry shows the most common genes and DNA. TCRdb, rather than the study authors, made the V and J calls. The sample table holds fewer than 200,000 distinct CDR3 sequences, of which 25% to 30% were seen once. The ten largest clonotypes hold just under 3% of the sample.

The paper as a whole reports these results and caveats: DPC sensitization did not change how many TCRs were above 1 in 1000 frequency, and no evidence was found of alterations in global repertoire structure. The number of PT1 expanded TCRs positively correlated with patch test score, significant at thresholds 8, 16 and 32 but not 4. Because every patient had alopecia, a presumed autoimmune disease, the patients' immune response might differ from that of healthy individuals. Compared with pre-sensitization or healthy control sets, expanded TCRs formed significantly more large CDR3 similarity clusters, which is consistent with antigen-driven responses. Repeated subsampling changed both the strength of the expansion versus patch-test correlation and the threshold at which the correlation became significant.

V is reduced by 2 bases and J by 6 bases, leaving a spacing of 15 bases between them. The germline V gene yields SGHRS for CDR1 and YFSETQ for CDR2. There are 16 amino acids in the CDR3, from cysteine to phenylalanine inclusive. The sequence is cut down to CDR3 DNA, 48 bases in frame from base 1. This chain joins TRBV5-1 to TRBJ1-6; too little of a D gene remains to name it. This receptor was taken from a woman aged 30 to 39 with alopecia areata. Some clones in this sample may be carry-over from other donors' samples. Source: whole blood, taken in connection with sensitization to the hapten diphenylcyclopropenone (DPC). The sequenced DNA: TGCGCCAGCAGCTTATCGAGGCCAGGACCTAATTCACCCCTCCACTTT. Translated, this is CASSLSRPGPNSPLHF. Extended through the reference TRBV5-1 and TRBJ1-6 proteins, this CDR3 yields the full variable domain: KAGVTQTPRYLIKTRGQQVTLSCSPISGHRSVSWYQQTPGQGLQFLFEYFSETQRNKGNFPGRFSGRQFSNSRSEMNVSTLELGDSALYLCASSLSRPGPNSPLHFGNGTRLTVT.